This T cell receptor (beta chain) was sequenced for a study of T-cell reconstitution after alpha-beta-depleted transplantation in children. Unique molecular identifiers were used in preparing the TCRbeta library. TCRdb re-called the PCR reads through MiXCR, storing one row per CDR3 protein. The sample includes more than 550,000 distinct CDR3 sequences, approximately 10% of them seen just once. The sequences come from PBMCs from the stem cell graft donor, collected from the stem cell graft. The TCR was taken from a human donor who donated a stem cell graft to a child with acute myeloid leukemia.

The CDR3 coding sequence is TGTGCCAGCAGCTTATCAGTTTTCGAGCAGTACTTC. Amino acid sequence: CASSLSVFEQYF. This rearrangement joins TRBV7-2 to TRBJ2-7, with D hard to call. The CDR3 runs 12 residues. The V gene lost 2 bases and the J gene lost 6 bases, with 8 bases spanning the gap. In germline, CDR1 is SGHTA, CDR2 FQGNSA.